This T cell receptor beta chain was found in a study of CD8 T cells in ankylosing spondylitis (dated 2017 in TCRdb). Background for the entire study: T cell receptor beta repertoires were profiled in healthy donors and ankylosing spondylitis patients so that disease-linked TCR variants could be found. The whole study cohort included some 100 healthy donors and 20 to 25 ankylosing spondylitis patients. Peripheral blood was sampled, and synovial fluid was additionally collected from ankylosing spondylitis patients.

The germline V gene (reference sequence) yields GTSNPN for CDR1 and SVGIG for CDR2. V lost 5 bases and J lost 9 bases, and the count of bases not matched to a germline gene is 6. Spanning cysteine to phenylalanine, the CDR3 consists of 12 amino acids. The read is trimmed to its CDR3 DNA, 36 bases read in frame from base 1. Details on this clonotype: Its antigen is not yet known. Base qualities were left out, and no much larger clone turns up one base away.

What the study reported, not specific to this receptor: In peripheral blood, the disease-linked clones were found at relatively low frequencies and had a CD8+ phenotype. The disease-linked clones were reported to be significantly enriched in matched synovial fluid samples from ankylosing spondylitis patients. Blood from ankylosing spondylitis patients appeared to be characterized by a TCR beta motif composed of eight highly homologous amino acid variants. Some motif variants were previously reported in synovial fluid and blood of reactive arthritis patients, suggesting common disease-initiation mechanisms.

Sequencing took place on an Illumina HiSeq 2500. Quantitative 5'-RACE with molecular barcodes was used to prepare TCR beta libraries. For the original study's pipeline: A new computational method, built on a probabilistic model of VDJ rearrangement, was used to identify disease-linked TCR variants. TCRdb cleaned the public reads at Q25 with fastp, built clones with MiXCR and kept in-frame beta chains. Duplicate CDR3 protein sequences are folded into a single record with the most common DNA and genes. These V and J calls are TCRdb output, not the study's own analysis. The sample table contains 250,000 to 400,000 distinct CDR3 sequences; only one count was recorded for roughly 12% of them. The ten largest clones add up to around 10% of the sample.

The receptor's source is a female donor with ankylosing spondylitis or in good health (not recorded which). Sequencing used blood, either unsorted or a sorted T cell fraction (not recorded which). The rearranged chain carries TRBV30 and TRBJ2-1, with 8 central nucleotides matching TRBD1. The DNA sequence is TGTGCCTGGGGGACAGGTTGGGTTGAGCAGTTCTTC. Its translation is CAWGTGWVEQFF.